These T cell receptor beta chains were read from a single sample in a study of blood T cells in healthy people across ages. TCRdb analysed the 5' RACE reads with MiXCR anew, one entry per CDR3 protein. This table has about 1.8 million distinct CDR3 sequences, just under 50% appearing once. Material for sequencing was blood. Receptors were obtained from a woman aged 40-49 years in good health. CDR3s leave out the opening cysteine and the closing phenylalanine or tryptophan. Clone size is not always given. Where it is, it says once, few, many or a class for expanded clones.

cdr3_aa j_call v_call cdr3_length clone_size
ASSLGGNKQF TRBJ2-1 TRBV27 10 NA
ATSDSGGERQETQY TRBJ2-5 TRBV24-1 14 few
SGVLTGGYT TRBJ1-2 TRBV29-1 9 NA
ATSRDVVAGGFYNEQF TRBJ2-1 TRBV15 16 once
APRTAGPPSSYEQY TRBJ2-7 TRBV10-3 14 few
ATSVSTGTLRPGTQY TRBJ2-5 TRBV15 15 few
ASSAQASGGTLNIQY TRBJ2-4 TRBV12-3/TRBV12-4 15 few
ASKGQAHSNQPQH TRBJ1-5 TRBV2 13 NA
SVEGGANTEAF TRBJ1-1 TRBV29-1 11 NA
ASSLARGGYEETQY TRBJ2-5 TRBV12-3/TRBV12-4 14 NA
ATSELGEDGYT TRBJ1-2 TRBV24-1 11 NA
ASRPGFANYGYT TRBJ1-2 TRBV4-2 12 NA
ASSVAKEGPRVRETQY NA TRBV9 16 NA
SARDPQGADTQY TRBJ2-3 TRBV20-1 12 NA
ASSEGPSTNYGYT TRBJ1-2 TRBV6-1 13 NA
ASSVGGGLWEQF TRBJ2-1 TRBV9 12 NA
ASSLAGLLGEQY NA TRBV7-2 12 NA
SVEDPDRGFVQY TRBJ2-4 TRBV29-1 12 NA
ASSQESNGLNIQY TRBJ2-4 TRBV4-2 13 NA
SYRGPNEKLF TRBJ1-4 TRBV29-1 10 NA
ASSWTRGTLYNEQF TRBJ2-1 TRBV7-2 14 few
ASSPGGLAAYEQY TRBJ2-7 TRBV3-1 13 few
ASKGLTSDTQY TRBJ2-3 TRBV12-3/TRBV12-4 11 NA
ASSTYLTGNNEQF TRBJ2-1 TRBV6-2/TRBV6-3 13 NA
ASSLEPGPPSSYNPPLH TRBJ1-6 TRBV7-2 17 NA
ASSWGTGVETQY TRBJ2-5 TRBV5-8 12 NA